This T cell receptor beta chain was identified during a study of blood T cell repertoires in COVID-19. Looking at the study overall: The United States, Italy and Spain were the sources of the acute and convalescent COVID-19 samples. The analysed material was cDNA or gDNA that came from T cells, B-cell-depleted T cells, or PBMCs.

Original methodology: Reference gene primer amplification gave estimated nucleated cell counts. Only in-frame clones appear in the TCRdb table, and some are missing; sequencing was by immunoSEQ multiplex PCR. The V and J calls and clone size come from that table; D and trimming were worked out from the DNA. This table holds some 100,000 clones, more than 75% found once. The CDR3 is 14 residues long. The V segment lost 5 bases and the J segment 5 bases; nucleotides outside the gene matches: 4. CDR1 and CDR2 (germline): MNHEY, SVGEGT. The sequence derives from a human donor in a cohort sampled during active COVID-19. Sample: peripheral blood. V usage is TRBV6-2 or TRBV6-3 and J usage is TRBJ2-1; 9 bases fit TRBD1. The CDR3 sequence: CASSGTGRNNEQFF. CDR3 in DNA: TGTGCCAGCAGTGGGACAGGGAGAAACAATGAGCAGTTCTTC.